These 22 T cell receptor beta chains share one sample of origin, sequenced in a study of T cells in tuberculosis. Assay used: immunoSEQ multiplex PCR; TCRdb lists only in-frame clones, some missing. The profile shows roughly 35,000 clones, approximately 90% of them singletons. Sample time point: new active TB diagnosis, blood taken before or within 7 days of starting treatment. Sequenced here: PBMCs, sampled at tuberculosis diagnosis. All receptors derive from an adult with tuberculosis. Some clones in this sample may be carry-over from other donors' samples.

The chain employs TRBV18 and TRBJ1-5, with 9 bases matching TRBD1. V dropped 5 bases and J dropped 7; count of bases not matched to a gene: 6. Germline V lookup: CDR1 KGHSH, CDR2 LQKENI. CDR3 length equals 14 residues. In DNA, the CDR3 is TGTGCCAGCTCAAGGGGACAGGGTAAGCAGCCCCAGCATTTT. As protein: CASSRGQGKQPQHF.

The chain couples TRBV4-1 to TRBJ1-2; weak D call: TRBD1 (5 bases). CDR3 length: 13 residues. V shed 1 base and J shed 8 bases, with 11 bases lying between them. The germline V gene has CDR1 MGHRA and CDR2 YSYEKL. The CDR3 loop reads CASSQGQGGGYTF. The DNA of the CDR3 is TGCGCCAGCAGCCAAGGGCAGGGTGGCGGCTACACCTTC.

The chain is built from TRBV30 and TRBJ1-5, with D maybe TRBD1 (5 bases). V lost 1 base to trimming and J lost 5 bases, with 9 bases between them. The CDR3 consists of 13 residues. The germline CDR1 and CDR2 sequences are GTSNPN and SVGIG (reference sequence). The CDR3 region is CAWSASTDQPQHF. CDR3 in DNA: TGTGCCTGGAGTGCCTCGACAGATCAGCCCCAGCATTTT.

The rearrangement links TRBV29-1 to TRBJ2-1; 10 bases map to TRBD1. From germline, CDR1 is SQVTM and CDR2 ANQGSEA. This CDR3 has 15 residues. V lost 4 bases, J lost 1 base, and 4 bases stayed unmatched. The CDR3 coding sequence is TGCAGCGTTGCCCCGGGACAGGGGTCCTACAATGAGCAGTTCTTC. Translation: CSVAPGQGSYNEQFF.

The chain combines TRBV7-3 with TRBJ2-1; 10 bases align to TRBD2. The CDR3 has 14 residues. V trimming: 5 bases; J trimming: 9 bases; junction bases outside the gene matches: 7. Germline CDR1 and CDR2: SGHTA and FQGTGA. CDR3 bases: TGTGCCAGCAGCGAAAGCGGGGGGGCCGTTGAGCAGTTCTTC. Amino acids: CASSESGGAVEQFF.

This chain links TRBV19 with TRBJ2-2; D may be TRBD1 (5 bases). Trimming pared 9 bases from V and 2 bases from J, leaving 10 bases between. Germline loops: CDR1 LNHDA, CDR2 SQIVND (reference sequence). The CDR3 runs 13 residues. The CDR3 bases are TGTGCCAGCCAAGACAGAAACACCGGGGAGCTGTTTTTT. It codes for CASQDRNTGELFF.

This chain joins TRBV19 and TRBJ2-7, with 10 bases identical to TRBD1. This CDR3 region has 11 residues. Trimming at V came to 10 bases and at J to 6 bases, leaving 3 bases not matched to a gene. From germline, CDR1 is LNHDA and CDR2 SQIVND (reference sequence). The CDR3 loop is CATGQGVEQYF. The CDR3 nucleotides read TGTGCCACCGGACAGGGGGTCGAGCAGTACTTC. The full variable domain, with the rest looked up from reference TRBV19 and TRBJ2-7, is DGGITQSPKYLFRKEGQNVTLSCEQNLNHDAMYWYRQDPGQGLRLIYYSQIVNDFQKGDIAEGYSVSREKKESFPLTVTSAQKNPTAFYLCATGQGVEQYFGPGTRLTVT.

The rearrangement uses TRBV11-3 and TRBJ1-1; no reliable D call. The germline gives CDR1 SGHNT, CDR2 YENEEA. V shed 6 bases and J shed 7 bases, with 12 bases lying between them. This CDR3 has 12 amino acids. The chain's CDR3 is CASRGIGGEAFF. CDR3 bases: TGTGCCAGCAGGGGTATCGGAGGTGAAGCTTTCTTT.

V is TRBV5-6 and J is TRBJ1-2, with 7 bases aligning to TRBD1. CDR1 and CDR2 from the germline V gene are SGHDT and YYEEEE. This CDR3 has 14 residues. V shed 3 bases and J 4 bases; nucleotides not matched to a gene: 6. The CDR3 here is CASSSTGWRYGYTF. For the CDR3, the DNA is TGTGCCAGCAGCTCGACAGGGTGGCGCTATGGCTACACCTTC. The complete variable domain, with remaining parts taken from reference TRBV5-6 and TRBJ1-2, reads DAGVTQSPTHLIKTRGQQVTLRCSPKSGHDTVSWYQQALGQGPQFIFQYYEEEERQRGNFPDRFSGHQFPNYSSELNVNALLLGDSALYLCASSSTGWRYGYTFGSGTRLTVV.

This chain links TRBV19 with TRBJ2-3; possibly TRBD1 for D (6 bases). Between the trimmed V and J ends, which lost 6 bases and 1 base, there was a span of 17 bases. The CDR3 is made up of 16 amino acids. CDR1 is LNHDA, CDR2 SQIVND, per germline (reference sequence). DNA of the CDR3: TGTGCCAGTAGCCGTACAGGGTTCCAAGGCACAGATACGCAGTATTTT. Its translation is CASSRTGFQGTDTQYF. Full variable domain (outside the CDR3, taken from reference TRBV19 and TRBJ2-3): DGGITQSPKYLFRKEGQNVTLSCEQNLNHDAMYWYRQDPGQGLRLIYYSQIVNDFQKGDIAEGYSVSREKKESFPLTVTSAQKNPTAFYLCASSRTGFQGTDTQYFGPGTRLTVL.

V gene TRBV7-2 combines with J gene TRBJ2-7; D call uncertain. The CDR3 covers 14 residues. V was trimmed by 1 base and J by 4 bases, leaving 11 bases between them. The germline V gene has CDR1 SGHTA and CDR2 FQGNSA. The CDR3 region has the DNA TGTGCCAGCAGCTTAGGGGCCCTTGGTTACGAGCAGTACTTC. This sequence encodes CASSLGALGYEQYF. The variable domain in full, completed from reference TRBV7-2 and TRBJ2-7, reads GAGVSQSPSNKVTEKGKDVELRCDPISGHTALYWYRQSLGQGLEFLIYFQGNSAPDKSGLPSDRFSAERTGGSVSTLTIQRTQQEDSAVYLCASSLGALGYEQYFGPGTRLTVT.

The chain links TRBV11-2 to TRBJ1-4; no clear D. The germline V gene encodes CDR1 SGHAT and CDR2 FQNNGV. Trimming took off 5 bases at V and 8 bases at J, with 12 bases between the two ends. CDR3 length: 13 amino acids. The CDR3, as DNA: TGTGCCAGCAGCCTTTTAGGACTGGAAAAACTGTTTTTT. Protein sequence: CASSLLGLEKLFF.

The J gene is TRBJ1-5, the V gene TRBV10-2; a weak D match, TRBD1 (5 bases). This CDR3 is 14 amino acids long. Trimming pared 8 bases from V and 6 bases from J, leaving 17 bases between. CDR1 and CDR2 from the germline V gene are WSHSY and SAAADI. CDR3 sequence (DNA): TGCGCCAGCTCCGGGGGACCTCCACGTCAGCCCCAGCATTTT. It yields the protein CASSGGPPRQPQHF.

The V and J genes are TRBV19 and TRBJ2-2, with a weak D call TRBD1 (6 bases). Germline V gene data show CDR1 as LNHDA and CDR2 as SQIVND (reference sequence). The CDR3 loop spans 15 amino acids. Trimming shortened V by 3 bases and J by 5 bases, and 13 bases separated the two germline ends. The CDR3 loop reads CASSMYRVGTGELFF. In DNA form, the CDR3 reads TGTGCCAGTAGTATGTACAGGGTGGGAACCGGGGAGCTGTTTTTT.

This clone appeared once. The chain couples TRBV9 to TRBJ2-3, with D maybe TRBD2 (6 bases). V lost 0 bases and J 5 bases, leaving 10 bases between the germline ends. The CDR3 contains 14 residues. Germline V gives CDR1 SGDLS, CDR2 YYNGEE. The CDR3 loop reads CASSVGAGGDTQYF. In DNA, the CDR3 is TGTGCCAGCAGCGTAGGGGCCGGGGGAGATACGCAGTATTTT.

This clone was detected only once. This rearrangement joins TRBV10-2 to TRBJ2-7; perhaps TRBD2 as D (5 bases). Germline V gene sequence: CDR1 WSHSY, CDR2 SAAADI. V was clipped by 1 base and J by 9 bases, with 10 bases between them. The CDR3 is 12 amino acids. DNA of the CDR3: TGCGCCAGCAGTGAGTTGGAGGTCGGGCAGTACTTC. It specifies CASSELEVGQYF.

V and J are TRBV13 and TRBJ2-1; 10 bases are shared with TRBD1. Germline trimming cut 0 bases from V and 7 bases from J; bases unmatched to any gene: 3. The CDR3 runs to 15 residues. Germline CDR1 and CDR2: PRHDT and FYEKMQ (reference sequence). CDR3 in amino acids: CASSLGGQGGNEQFF. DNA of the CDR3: TGTGCCAGCAGCTTAGGAGGACAGGGGGGGAATGAGCAGTTCTTC.

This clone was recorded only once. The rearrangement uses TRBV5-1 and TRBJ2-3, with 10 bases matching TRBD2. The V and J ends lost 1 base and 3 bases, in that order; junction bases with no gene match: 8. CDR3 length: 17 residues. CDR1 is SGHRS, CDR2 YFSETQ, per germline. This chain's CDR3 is CASSLTVTSGQTDTQYF. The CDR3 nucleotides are TGCGCCAGCAGCTTGACGGTGACTAGCGGGCAAACAGATACGCAGTATTTT.

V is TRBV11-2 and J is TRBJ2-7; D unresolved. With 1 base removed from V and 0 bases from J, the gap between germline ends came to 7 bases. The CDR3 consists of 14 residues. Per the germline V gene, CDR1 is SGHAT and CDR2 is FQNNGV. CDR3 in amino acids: CASSLVGYSYEQYF. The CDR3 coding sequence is TGTGCCAGCAGCTTAGTCGGGTACTCCTACGAGCAGTACTTC. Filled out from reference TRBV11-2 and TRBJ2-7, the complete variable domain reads EAGVAQSPRYKIIEKRQSVAFWCNPISGHATLYWYQQILGQGPKLLIQFQNNGVVDDSQLPKDRFSAERLKGVDSTLKIQPAKLEDSAVYLCASSLVGYSYEQYFGPGTRLTVT.

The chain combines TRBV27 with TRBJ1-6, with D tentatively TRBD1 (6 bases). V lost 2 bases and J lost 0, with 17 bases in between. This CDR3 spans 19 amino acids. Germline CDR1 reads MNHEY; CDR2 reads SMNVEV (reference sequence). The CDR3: CASSLAAGVLSSYNSPLHF. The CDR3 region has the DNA TGTGCCAGCAGTTTAGCGGCAGGGGTCTTAAGCTCCTATAATTCACCCCTCCACTTT.

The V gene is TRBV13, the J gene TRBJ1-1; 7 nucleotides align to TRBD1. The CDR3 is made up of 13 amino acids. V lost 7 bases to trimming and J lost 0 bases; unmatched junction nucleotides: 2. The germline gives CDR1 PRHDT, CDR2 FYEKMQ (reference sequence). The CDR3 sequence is CASTGQLNTEAFF. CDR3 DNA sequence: TGTGCCAGCACGGGACAGCTGAACACTGAAGCTTTCTTT.

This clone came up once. CDR3 residues: CASSKSVTEAFF. Here the CDR3 DNA reads TGTGCCAGCAGCAAGAGCGTTACTGAAGCTTTCTTT. The chain combines TRBV6-1 with TRBJ1-1; D ambiguous. CDR1 MNHNS and CDR2 SASEGT come from the germline V gene. This CDR3 contains 12 residues. Trimming left V 6 bases short and J 5 bases short, with 10 bases between.